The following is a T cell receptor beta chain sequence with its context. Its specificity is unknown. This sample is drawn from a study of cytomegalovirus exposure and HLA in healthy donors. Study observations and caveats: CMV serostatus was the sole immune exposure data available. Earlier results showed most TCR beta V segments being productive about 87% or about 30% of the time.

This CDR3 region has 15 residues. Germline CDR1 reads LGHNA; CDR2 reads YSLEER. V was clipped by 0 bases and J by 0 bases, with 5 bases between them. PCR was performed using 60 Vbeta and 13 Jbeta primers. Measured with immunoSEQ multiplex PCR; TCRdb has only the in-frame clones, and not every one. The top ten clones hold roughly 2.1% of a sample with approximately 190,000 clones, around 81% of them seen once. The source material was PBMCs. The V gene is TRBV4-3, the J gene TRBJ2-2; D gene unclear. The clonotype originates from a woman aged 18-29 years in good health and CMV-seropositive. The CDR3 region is CASSQDRANTGELFF. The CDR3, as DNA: TGCGCCAGCAGCCAAGATCGGGCGAACACCGGGGAGCTGTTTTTT.